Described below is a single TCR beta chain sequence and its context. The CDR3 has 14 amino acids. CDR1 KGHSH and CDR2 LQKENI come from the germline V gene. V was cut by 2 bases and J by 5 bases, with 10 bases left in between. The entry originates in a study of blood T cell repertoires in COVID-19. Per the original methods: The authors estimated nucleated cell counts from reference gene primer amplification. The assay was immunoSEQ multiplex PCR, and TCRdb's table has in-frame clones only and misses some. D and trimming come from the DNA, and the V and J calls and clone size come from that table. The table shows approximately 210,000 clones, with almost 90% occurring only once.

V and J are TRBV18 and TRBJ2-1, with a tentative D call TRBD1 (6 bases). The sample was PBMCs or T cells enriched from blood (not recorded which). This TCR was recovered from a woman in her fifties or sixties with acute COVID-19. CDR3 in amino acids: CASSPSAGDNEQFF. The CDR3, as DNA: TGTGCCAGCTCACCATCGGCAGGGGACAATGAGCAGTTCTTC.